This T cell receptor (beta chain) was identified in a study of cytomegalovirus exposure and HLA in healthy donors. At the level of the study: About 180 million T cells yielded roughly 120 million unique TCR beta sequences, as an earlier analysis found. Findings of the study overall: Sequence variants that were highly shared formed a cluster that was likely a sequencing artifact.

The PCR contained 60 Vbeta and 13 Jbeta primers. Libraries were prepared by immunoSEQ multiplex PCR; TCRdb keeps only in-frame clonotypes and omits some of them. This table has around 130,000 clones, approximately 82% appearing once. Comment on this clone: As yet, its antigen is unknown.

This CDR3 spans 14 amino acids. CDR1 SGHVS and CDR2 FNYEAQ come from the germline V gene. The genes are TRBV7-6 and TRBJ2-5, with a tentative D call TRBD2 (5 bases). TRBJ2-7 explains the end of the DNA better; the J call may be wrong. The material sequenced was PBMCs. This clonotype was sampled from a man aged 50 or older in good health and CMV-seronegative. The CDR3 region has the DNA TGTGCCAGCAGCTTAGGAGGGATTAGCTACGAGCAGTACTTC. It is translated as CASSLGGISYEQYF.